The sequence of this TCR beta chain was determined in a study of T-cell reconstitution after alpha-beta-depleted transplantation in children. This clonotype has just a few counts. Its antigen is not known. Preparation of the TCRbeta library involved a method that used unique molecular identifiers. TCRdb recomputed calls from the PCR reads with MiXCR, one row per CDR3 protein. The sample has about 300,000 distinct CDR3 sequences; roughly 7.8% are singletons. The CDR3 loop spans 14 amino acids. Losses at the gene ends were 10 bases for V and 9 bases for J; bases not matched to a gene: 10. Germline CDR1 MNHNS, CDR2 SASEGT. Study conclusions and caveats: Among T cells one year after transplant, newly produced cells accounted for most counts and diversity.

This TCR was sampled from a female patient aged 2-9 years who had a stem cell transplant for Fanconi anemia, so the T cells may come from the graft donor. The chain links TRBV6-1 to TRBJ2-1, with 12 bases aligning to TRBD2. The starting material was peripheral blood, obtained 360 days after TCRalphabeta/CD19-depleted stem cell transplant. The chain's CDR3 is CATVSTSGSGEQFF. The CDR3 region has the DNA TGTGCCACCGTCTCGACTAGCGGGAGCGGTGAGCAGTTCTTC.